The T cell receptor (beta chain) described here comes from a study of post-analysis software for immune sequencing data. Study overall: Relapsing-remitting, secondary progressive and progressive-relapsing forms of multiple sclerosis all featured among disease courses.

Built from TCR beta cDNA, the libraries had unique molecular identifiers in them. Each batch of roughly 1 to 10 million T cells produced approximately 470,000 cDNA molecules. TCRdb processed the PCR reads anew with MiXCR; each CDR3 protein has one entry. The sample shows about 810,000 distinct CDR3 sequences, approximately 53% of them seen only once. Study conclusions and caveats: With F measure, samples from one preparation batch clustered together strongly. Significantly lower normalized Chao1 diversity was found in patients with multiple sclerosis relative to controls.

About this clonotype itself: What it binds is not known.

This receptor was taken from a girl aged 10 to 17 with multiple sclerosis. Sequencing was carried out using blood.

CDR3 sequence reads: CATSRTDRDYSGYTF. The CDR3 nucleotides are TGTGCCACCAGCAGAACGGACAGGGATTATTCTGGCTACACCTTC. This chain connects TRBV15 to TRBJ1-2; 8 positions match TRBD1. Germline trimming cut 2 bases from V and 7 bases from J; bases unmatched to any gene: 9. Germline CDR1 and CDR2: LNHNV and YYDKDF (reference sequence). The CDR3 consists of 15 residues.